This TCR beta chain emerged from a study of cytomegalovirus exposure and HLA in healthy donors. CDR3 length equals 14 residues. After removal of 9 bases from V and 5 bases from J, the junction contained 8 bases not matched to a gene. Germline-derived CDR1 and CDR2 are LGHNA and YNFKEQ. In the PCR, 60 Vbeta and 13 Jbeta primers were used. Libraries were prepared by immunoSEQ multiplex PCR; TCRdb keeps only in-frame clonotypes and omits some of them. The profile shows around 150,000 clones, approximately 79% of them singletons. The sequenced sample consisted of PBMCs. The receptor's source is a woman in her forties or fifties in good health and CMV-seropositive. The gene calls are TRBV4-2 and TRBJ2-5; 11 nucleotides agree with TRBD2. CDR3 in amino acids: CASGFSGRGETQYF. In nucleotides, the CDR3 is TGTGCCAGTGGATTTAGCGGGAGGGGCGAGACCCAGTACTTC.